A single sample gave rise to the 23 T cell receptor beta chains below, sequenced in a study of T cells after yellow fever vaccination. In TCRdb, the 5' RACE reads were re-called with MiXCR into one record per CDR3 protein. The table has about 200,000 distinct CDR3 sequences, approximately 3% seen once. This material consisted of CD4+ T cells sorted from PBMCs, taken 10 days after the yellow fever booster vaccination. These receptors originate from a man younger than 35 who received the YFV17D yellow fever vaccine.

This clonotype appeared many times. The rearrangement links TRBV7-2 to TRBJ2-7; D ambiguous. Germline CDR1 SGHTA, CDR2 FQGNSA. The CDR3 runs 14 residues. Trimming left V 2 bases short and J 3 bases short, with 11 bases between. As DNA, the CDR3 is TGTGCCAGCAGCTTACCCCCAGGTAGCTACGAGCAGTACTTC. Residues: CASSLPPGSYEQYF.

The chain recombines TRBV6-2 or TRBV6-3 with TRBJ1-2; maybe TRBD1 (6 bases). The V gene's germline CDR1 is MNHEY and CDR2 SVGEGT. The CDR3 has 12 amino acids. Trimming pared 8 bases from V and 8 bases from J, leaving 15 bases between. This chain's CDR3 is CASQQGSVGYTF. CDR3 in DNA: TGTGCCAGCCAACAGGGATCGGTCGGCTACACCTTC.

This clonotype was observed many times. V usage is TRBV4-3 and J usage is TRBJ2-3; TRBD2 matches at 12 bases. From germline, CDR1 is LGHNA and CDR2 YSLEER. The CDR3 covers 18 residues. J lost 2 bases, V lost 4 bases, and 10 bases had no gene match. The CDR3 bases are TGCGCCAGCAGCCGGGAGCCCGGACTAGCGGGGTACACAGATACGCAGTATTTT. It yields the protein CASSREPGLAGYTDTQYF.

The chain has TRBV20-1 and TRBJ1-1; no clear D gene. The V gene lost 7 bases and the J gene lost 5 bases, with 14 bases spanning the gap. Germline V gene lookup returns CDR1 DFQATT and CDR2 SNEGSKA (reference sequence). This CDR3 is built from 12 residues. The CDR3 loop is CSGRAGTTEAFF. The CDR3 coding sequence is TGCAGTGGAAGGGCAGGTACTACTGAAGCTTTCTTT.

This clonotype was observed at least ten times. The rearrangement joins TRBV21-1 to TRBJ2-3; the table's D call of TRBD2 was not tested on the DNA. TRBV21-1 is termed a pseudogene. The CDR3 length is 17 residues. The CDR3 reads CASSKGTRATRTDTQYF. Written as DNA, the CDR3 is TGTGCCAGCAGCAAAGGAACCAGGGCCACCCGCACAGATACGCAGTATTTT.

This clonotype was observed at least ten times. The V gene is TRBV5-5, the J gene TRBJ2-2; either TRBD1 or TRBD2 may fit D (5 bases each). Germline CDR1 is SGHKS and CDR2 is YYEKEE (reference sequence). Trimming removed 1 base at V and 4 bases at J, with 11 bases between. The length of the CDR3 is 15 residues. The CDR3 region is CASSLLGVGTGELFF. DNA for the CDR3: TGTGCCAGCAGCTTGTTGGGGGTTGGCACCGGGGAGCTGTTTTTT.

This clonotype was seen at least ten times. The chain carries TRBV7-9 and TRBJ2-7; the match to TRBD1 covers 7 bases. With V trimmed by 3 bases and J by 2 bases, 4 bases remained unmatched. This CDR3 contains 14 residues. Germline V gene sequence: CDR1 SEHNR, CDR2 FQNEAQ (reference sequence). CDR3 DNA: TGTGCCAGCAGCTTTGGGGACAGACCCTACGAGCAGTACTTC. Translating gives CASSFGDRPYEQYF. The full variable domain, in which reference TRBV7-9 and TRBJ2-7 provide the parts outside the CDR3, is DTGVSQNPRHKITKRGQNVTFRCDPISEHNRLYWYRQTLGQGPEFLTYFQNEAQLEKSRLLSDRFSAERPKGSFSTLEIQRTEQGDSAMYLCASSFGDRPYEQYFGPGTRLTVT.

In its sample, this clonotype was seen a few times. The chain recombines TRBV5-1 with TRBJ2-6; D is perhaps TRBD1 (6 bases). CDR3 size: 16 residues. CDR1 is SGHRS, CDR2 YFSETQ, per germline. With 3 bases removed from V and 0 bases from J, the gap between germline ends came to 10 bases. The DNA for the CDR3 is TGCGCCAGCAGCTGGACAGAAAACTCTGGGGCCAACGTCCTGACTTTC. Its protein product is CASSWTENSGANVLTF.

The rearrangement joins TRBV20-1 to TRBJ2-1, with D unclear. Germline V lookup: CDR1 DFQATT, CDR2 SNEGSKA (reference sequence). The ends were cut back, 3 bases at V and 3 bases at J, with 12 bases in the middle. This CDR3 has 14 amino acids. CDR3 DNA: TGCAGTGCTAGTCAAGCGCCGGGCTACAATGAGCAGTTCTTC. Translating gives CSASQAPGYNEQFF.

The chain employs TRBV5-1 and TRBJ1-2; D gene ambiguous. CDR3 length: 14 amino acids. The germline V gene has CDR1 SGHRS and CDR2 YFSETQ. With 6 bases removed from V and 4 bases from J, the gap between germline ends came to 16 bases. The CDR3: CASTPGPGGYGYTF. CDR3 sequence (DNA): TGCGCCAGCACCCCAGGCCCAGGAGGCTATGGCTACACCTTC. Together with reference TRBV5-1 and TRBJ1-2, the CDR3 gives the full variable domain: KAGVTQTPRYLIKTRGQQVTLSCSPISGHRSVSWYQQTPGQGLQFLFEYFSETQRNKGNFPGRFSGRQFSNSRSEMNVSTLELGDSALYLCASTPGPGGYGYTFGSGTRLTVV.

This clonotype has ten or more counts. The V gene is TRBV7-3, the J gene TRBJ2-2, with D possibly being TRBD1 or TRBD2 (5 bases each). Trimming cost V 4 bases and J 6 bases, with 12 bases left between them. The CDR3 totals 14 residues. Germline-derived CDR1 and CDR2 are SGHTA and FQGTGA. In DNA, the CDR3 is TGTGCCAGCAGCTCGGGACGGGGCGCCGGGGAGCTGTTTTTT. This translates into CASSSGRGAGELFF.

The chain couples TRBV10-3 to TRBJ2-3, with D unresolved. This CDR3 comprises 13 residues. CDR1 is ENHRY and CDR2 is SYGVKD in the germline V gene. The V end lost 4 bases, the J end lost 8 bases, and 13 bases lay between the germline ends. The CDR3 region is CAISGVLSGTQYF. In DNA, the CDR3 is TGTGCCATCAGTGGCGTCTTGTCGGGTACGCAGTATTTT.

This clonotype was recorded a few times. J is TRBJ1-3 and V is TRBV18; D is uncertain. V was pared by 5 bases and J by 0 bases, with 8 bases between. Germline V CDR1 and CDR2: KGHSH, LQKENI. CDR3 size: 14 residues. CDR3: CASSTGNSGNTIYF. DNA of the CDR3: TGTGCCAGCTCAACGGGGAACTCTGGAAACACCATATATTTT.

This clonotype came up many times. The chain has TRBV18 and TRBJ2-7; TRBD2 might be the D (5 bases). Trimming removed 3 bases at V and 1 base at J, with 13 bases between. Germline V gene sequence: CDR1 KGHSH, CDR2 LQKENI. This CDR3 region has 15 residues. This CDR3 reads CASSPPSPGSYEQYF. CDR3 DNA: TGTGCCAGCTCACCGCCCTCCCCGGGATCCTACGAGCAGTACTTC.

The chain carries TRBV20-1 and TRBJ1-2; 7 nucleotides align to TRBD1. The CDR3 sequence is 14 residues long. Germline CDR1 reads DFQATT; CDR2 reads SNEGSKA (reference sequence). The trim removed 4 bases at V and 0 bases at J, leaving 5 bases unmatched. CDR3 residues: CSATTGTANYGYTF. The CDR3 DNA is TGCAGTGCTACGACCGGGACAGCTAACTATGGCTACACCTTC.

This clonotype appeared many times. The chain couples TRBV3-1 to TRBJ1-4, with D perhaps matching TRBD1 (6 bases). Trimming left V 3 bases short and J 6 bases short, with 14 bases between. This CDR3 spans 15 amino acids. Germline values: CDR1 LGHDT, CDR2 YNNKEL (reference sequence). The CDR3 is CASSQTGSGDEKLFF. The CDR3 nucleotides read TGTGCCAGCAGCCAGACAGGATCCGGCGATGAAAAACTGTTTTTT.

The table lists this clonotype with a few counts. The J gene is TRBJ1-1, the V gene TRBV7-9, with D uncertain. The CDR3 consists of 13 residues. Germline V lookup: CDR1 SEHNR, CDR2 FQNEAQ (reference sequence). The V end lost 3 bases, the J end lost 1 base, and 6 bases lay between the germline ends. CDR3 sequence (DNA): TGTGCCAGCAGCTTTGATGCGAACACTGAAGCTTTCTTT. Translated, it gives CASSFDANTEAFF.

This clonotype was detected ten times or more. The gene calls are TRBV7-2 and TRBJ2-2; possibly TRBD1 for D (5 bases). Germline V CDR1 and CDR2: SGHTA, FQGNSA. Trimming removed 1 base at V and 7 bases at J, with 13 bases between. The CDR3 covers 15 residues. CDR3 nucleotide sequence: TGTGCCAGCAGCTTAGATTGGCAGGGCGGCGGGGAGCTGTTTTTT. Translated: CASSLDWQGGGELFF.

This clonotype was counted between two and nine times. The chain combines TRBV5-4 with TRBJ2-7; 11 positions agree with TRBD2. Germline V gene data show CDR1 as SGHNT and CDR2 as YYREEE (reference sequence). V gave up 4 bases and J gave up 5 bases; unmatched junction bases: 8. The CDR3 length is 15 residues. In DNA form, the CDR3 reads TGTGCCAGCAGCCCCGGGACTAGCGGTAGCCACGAGCAGTACTTC. Translation gives CASSPGTSGSHEQYF.

This clonotype has more than one count but fewer than ten. V gene TRBV20-1 combines with J gene TRBJ1-6; perhaps TRBD1 as D (5 bases). From germline, CDR1 is DFQATT and CDR2 SNEGSKA (reference sequence). V gave up 6 bases and J gave up 9 bases, with 18 bases separating them. The CDR3 spans 14 residues. The CDR3 DNA follows: TGCAGTGCCCTCGCCGGGGCCGAGGGTTCACCCCTCCACTTT. Its protein is CSALAGAEGSPLHF.

The chain uses TRBV12-3 or TRBV12-4 and TRBJ1-1; 9 bases are shared with TRBD1. The CDR3 loop spans 16 amino acids. The trim removed 7 bases at V and 1 base at J, leaving 10 bases unmatched. CDR3 nucleotides: TGTGCCAGCATTCTCGGACAGGGGAGGGGGAACACTGAAGCTTTCTTT. Amino acid sequence: CASILGQGRGNTEAFF.

This clonotype was observed a few times. J is TRBJ2-1 and V is TRBV7-9, with 10 bases identical to TRBD2. This CDR3 has 16 amino acids. Germline-derived CDR1 and CDR2 are SEHNR and FQNEAQ (reference sequence). Losses at the gene ends were 3 bases for V and 4 bases for J; bases not matched to a gene: 6. The CDR3 loop reads CASSLGSGGMYNEQFF. In DNA, the CDR3 is TGTGCCAGCAGCTTGGGTAGCGGGGGGATGTACAATGAGCAGTTCTTC.

This clonotype came up many times. J is TRBJ2-6 and V is TRBV12-3 or TRBV12-4, with a possible D match to TRBD2 (5 bases). The length of the CDR3 is 13 residues. Trimming pared 3 bases from V and 7 bases from J, leaving 7 bases between. CDR3 residues: CASSFEGANVLTF. Here the CDR3 DNA reads TGTGCCAGCAGTTTTGAGGGAGCCAACGTCCTGACTTTC.